This TCR beta chain appears in the sequencing data of a study of T cells in Graves' hyperthyroidism and ophthalmopathy. About the research overall: Peripheral blood was secured at the point of initial diagnosis, before any treatment.

The investigators amplified TCR beta CDR3 regions from RNA transcripts. TCR CDR3 regions were first amplified by RT-PCR with HTBI primers. A single record per CDR3 protein comes from TCRdb applying MiXCR to the multiplex PCR reads. The sample comprises approximately 360,000 distinct CDR3 sequences, 15% to 19% of which are singletons, and about a quarter rests with the top ten. The CDR3 spans 12 residues. Germline V gene lookup returns CDR1 MDHEN and CDR2 SYDVKM. V lost 7 bases to trimming and J lost 5 bases; unmatched junction nucleotides: 4. The sample holds many counts of this clonotype. Antigen unknown. Findings and limits, study-wide: Blood also showed most of the thyroid clonotypes that were expanded above 0.001.

The rearrangement uses TRBV28 and TRBJ2-5, with 7 bases fitting TRBD2. The sequenced material came from blood. The sequence was collected from a woman aged 18-29 years with Graves' hyperthyroidism that later progressed to Graves' ophthalmopathy. CDR3 DNA sequence: TGTGCCAGCAAGGGAGGGAATGAGACCCAGTACTTC. It yields the protein CASKGGNETQYF.